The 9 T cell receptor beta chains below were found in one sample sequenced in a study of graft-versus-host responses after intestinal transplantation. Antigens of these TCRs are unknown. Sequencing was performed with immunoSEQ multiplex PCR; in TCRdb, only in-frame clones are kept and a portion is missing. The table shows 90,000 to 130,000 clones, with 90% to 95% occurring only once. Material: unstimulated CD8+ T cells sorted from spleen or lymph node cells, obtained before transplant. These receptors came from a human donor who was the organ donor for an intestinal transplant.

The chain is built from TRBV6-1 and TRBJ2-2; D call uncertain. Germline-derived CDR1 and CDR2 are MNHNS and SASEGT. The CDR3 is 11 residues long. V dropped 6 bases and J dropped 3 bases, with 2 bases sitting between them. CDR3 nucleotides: TGTGCCAGCAGGCACACCGGGGAGCTGTTTTTT. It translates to CASRHTGELFF.

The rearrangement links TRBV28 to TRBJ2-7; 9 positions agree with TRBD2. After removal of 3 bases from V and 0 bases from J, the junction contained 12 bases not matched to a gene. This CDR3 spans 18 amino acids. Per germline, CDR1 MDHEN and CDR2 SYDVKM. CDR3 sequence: CASSFPGTSPFPSYEQYF. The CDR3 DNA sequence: TGTGCCAGCAGTTTTCCCGGGACTAGCCCCTTCCCCTCCTACGAGCAGTACTTC.

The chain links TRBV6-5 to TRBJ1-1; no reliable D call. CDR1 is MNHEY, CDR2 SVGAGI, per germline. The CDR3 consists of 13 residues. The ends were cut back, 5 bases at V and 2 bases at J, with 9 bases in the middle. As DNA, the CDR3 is TGTGCCAGCAGTCGCAACAGTAACACTGAAGCTTTCTTT. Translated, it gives CASSRNSNTEAFF.

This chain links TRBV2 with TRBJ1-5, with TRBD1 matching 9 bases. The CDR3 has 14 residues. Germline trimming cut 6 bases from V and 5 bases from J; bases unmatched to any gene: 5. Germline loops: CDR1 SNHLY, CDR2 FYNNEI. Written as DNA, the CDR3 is TGTGCCAGCAGGCGGACAGGGGCCGATCAGCCCCAGCATTTT. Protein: CASRRTGADQPQHF.

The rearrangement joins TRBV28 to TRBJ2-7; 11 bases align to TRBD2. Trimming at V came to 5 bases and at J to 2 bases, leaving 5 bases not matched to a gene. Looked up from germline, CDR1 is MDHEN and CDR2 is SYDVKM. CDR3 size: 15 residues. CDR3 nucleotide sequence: TGTGCCAGCAGTCAACTAGCGGGAGTAACCTACGAGCAGTACTTC. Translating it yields CASSQLAGVTYEQYF.

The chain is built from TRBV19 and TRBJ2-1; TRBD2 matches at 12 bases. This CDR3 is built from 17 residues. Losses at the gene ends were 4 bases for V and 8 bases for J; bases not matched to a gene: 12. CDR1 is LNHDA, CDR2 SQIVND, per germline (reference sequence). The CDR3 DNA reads TGTGCCAGTAGTACACTAGCGGGAGGAGGAGGGAAAGATGAGCAGTTCTTC. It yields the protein CASSTLAGGGGKDEQFF.

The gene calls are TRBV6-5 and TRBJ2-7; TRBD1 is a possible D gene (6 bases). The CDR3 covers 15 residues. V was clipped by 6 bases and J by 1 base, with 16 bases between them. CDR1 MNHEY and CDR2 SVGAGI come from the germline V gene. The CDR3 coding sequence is TGTGCCAGCAGACACGGGACACCACCATCCTACGAGCAGTACTTC. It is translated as CASRHGTPPSYEQYF.

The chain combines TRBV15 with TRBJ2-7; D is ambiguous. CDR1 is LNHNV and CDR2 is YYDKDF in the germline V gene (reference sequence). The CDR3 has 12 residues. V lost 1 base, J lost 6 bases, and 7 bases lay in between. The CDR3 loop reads CATSRVGAEQYF. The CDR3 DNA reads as TGTGCCACCAGCAGAGTGGGCGCCGAGCAGTACTTC.

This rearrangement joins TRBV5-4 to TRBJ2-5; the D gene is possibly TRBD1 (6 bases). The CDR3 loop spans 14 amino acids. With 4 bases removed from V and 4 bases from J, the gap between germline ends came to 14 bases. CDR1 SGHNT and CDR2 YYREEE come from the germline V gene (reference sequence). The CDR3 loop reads CASSPGTTLETQYF. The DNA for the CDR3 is TGTGCCAGCAGCCCCGGGACAACCCTAGAGACCCAGTACTTC.